This T cell receptor (beta chain) was retrieved from a study of OX40 agonist ivuxolimab in advanced cancers. CDR1 is SSHAT and CDR2 is FNYEAQ in the germline V gene (reference sequence). CDR3 length equals 14 residues. Comments on this clone: A read error may produce the germline difference seen at one junction end.

Profiling relied on immunoSEQ multiplex PCR, and the TCRdb table lists in-frame clones only, not all of them. The sample has about 16,000 clones, 80% to 95% seen once. The rearrangement links TRBV7-7 to TRBJ2-5; D is possibly TRBD1 (5 bases). This specimen consisted of CD4+ or CD8+ T cells sorted from blood, obtained in a trial of the OX40 agonist ivuxolimab. The sequence was collected from an adult with an advanced solid tumor such as melanoma, head and neck, liver or kidney cancer. DNA of the CDR3: TGTGCTAGCAGCTTGTCAGGGAACGGAGAGACCCAGTACTTC. Amino acids: CASSLSGNGETQYF.